The 14 T cell receptor beta chains reported below all come from one sample, sequenced in a study of CD8+ T cells in alopecia areata. Specified time point: mouse skin 6 weeks after grafting, around onset of hair loss. Investigators isolated RNA and reverse transcribed it into cDNA to act as the sequencing template. The data were produced by immunoSEQ multiplex PCR, yet TCRdb's version contains in-frame clones alone and is incomplete. The sample shows over 5,500 clones, none of them appearing just once. The sample was skin, taken at week 6. All receptors come from a C3H/HeJ mouse with alopecia areata. MHC haplotype: H2-k.

This clone was observed a few times. Gene names are the mouse ones. The DNA ends 4 residues before the CDR3 does, and the rest of the CDR3 is filled in from the germline J gene. The chain has TRBV29 and TRBJ2-1; weak D call: TRBD1 (5 bases). V shed 7 bases and J shed 3 bases, with 16 bases lying between them. Looked up from germline, CDR1 is MSHET and CDR2 is SYDVDS. There are 15 residues in the CDR3. The CDR3 reads CASIPGRALYAEQFF. The CDR3 bases that were read are TGTGCTAGCATCCCAGGGAGGGCGCTCTATGCT.

In this sample, this clone turned up many times. Mouse names are used for the genes. Sequencing ends 4 residues short of the CDR3 end; the germline J gene provides the rest. Other DNA sequences of this sample code for an identical CDR3. The V gene is TRBV19, the J gene TRBJ1-2, with 7 bases matching TRBD1. Germline V gene sequence: CDR1 FNHDT, CDR2 SITEND (reference sequence). V shed 5 bases and J 0 bases; nucleotides not matched to a gene: 4. CDR3 length: 14 amino acids. CDR3: CASSTGTANSDYTF. The CDR3 bases that were read are TGTGCCAGCAGCACCGGGACAGCAAACTCC.

This clone has at least ten counts. Gene names and germline refer to mouse. Sequencing ends 4 residues short of the CDR3 end; the germline J gene provides the rest. The chain is built from TRBV1 and TRBJ1-1, with a tentative D call TRBD1 (6 bases). The V end lost 2 bases, the J end lost 1 base, and 11 bases lay between the germline ends. The CDR3 covers 15 residues. From germline, CDR1 is NSQYPW and CDR2 LRSPGD (reference sequence). Incomplete CDR3 DNA: TGCACCTGCAGTGCAATAGGACAGAAAAACACA. Protein sequence: CTCSAIGQKNT. The CDR3 reads in full as CTCSAIGQKNTEVFF. Full variable domain (rest looked up from reference TRBV1 and TRBJ1-1): VTLLEQNPRWRLVPRGQAVNLRCILKNSQYPWMSWYQQDLQKQLQWLFTLRSPGDKEVKSLPGADYLATRVTDTELRLQVANMSQGRTLYCTCSAIGQKNTEVFFGKGTRLTVV.

This clone was detected many times. Germline and genes: mouse. The read gets to within 4 residues of the CDR3 end, and the germline J gene fills in the rest. This chain links TRBV1 with TRBJ2-1; 9 bases align to TRBD1. This CDR3 has 15 residues. Germline CDR1 NSQYPW, CDR2 LRSPGD (reference sequence). With V trimmed by 1 base and J by 2 bases, 0 bases remained unmatched. CDR3 DNA, as far as it was read: TGCACCTGCAGTGCAGGACAGGGGGACTATGCT. This gives the protein CTCSAGQGDYA. In full, the CDR3 is CTCSAGQGDYAEQFF. Together with reference TRBV1 and TRBJ2-1, the CDR3 gives the full variable domain: VTLLEQNPRWRLVPRGQAVNLRCILKNSQYPWMSWYQQDLQKQLQWLFTLRSPGDKEVKSLPGADYLATRVTDTELRLQVANMSQGRTLYCTCSAGQGDYAEQFFGPGTRLTVL.

This clone has a handful of counts. The genes are named according to mouse. The read ends 4 residues shy of where the CDR3 ends; the end is completed using the germline J gene. This rearrangement joins TRBV13-1 to TRBJ1-1; possibly TRBD1 for D (6 bases). Germline CDR1 NSHNY, CDR2 SYGAGN. V was cut by 0 bases and J by 0 bases, with 9 bases left in between. There are 15 residues in the CDR3. CDR3 bases read: TGTGCCAGCAGTGATGTAGGGACAACAAACACA. It is translated as CASSDVGTTNT. Given in full, the CDR3 is CASSDVGTTNTEVFF.

With regard to this clone: These gene names are mouse names. The read halts 4 residues ahead of the CDR3 end, with the missing end drawn from the germline J gene. The chain recombines TRBV13-3 with TRBJ1-2; TRBD1 agrees at 9 bases. Losses at the gene ends were 4 bases for V and 0 bases for J; bases not matched to a gene: 1. The CDR3 has 14 amino acids. Germline V lookup: CDR1 NNHDY, CDR2 SYVADS. The covered CDR3 bases are TGTGCCAGCAGTCGGACAGGGGCAAACTCC. Residues: CASSRTGANS. The CDR3, in full, reads CASSRTGANSDYTF.

This clone was seen a handful of times. Mouse germline and gene names are used. The DNA ends 4 residues before the CDR3 does, and the rest of the CDR3 is filled in from the germline J gene. The gene calls are TRBV19 and TRBJ2-4; TRBD2 matches 10 bases. Germline V gene lookup returns CDR1 FNHDT and CDR2 SITEND (reference sequence). The CDR3 is made up of 15 amino acids. The V gene end was trimmed by 5 bases and the J gene end by 3 bases; junction bases not matched to a gene: 6. CDR3 in amino acids: CASSTGLGAQNTLYF. Incomplete CDR3 DNA: TGTGCCAGCAGCACCGGACTGGGGGCCCAAAAC.

This clone ranks as medium-sized. All gene names here are mouse names. The read ends 3 residues early relative to the CDR3; the germline J gene fills the gap. The V and J genes are TRBV3 and TRBJ1-3; 9 bases line up with TRBD1. CDR1 is SNHLY, CDR2 FYNGKV, per germline (reference sequence). The CDR3 loop spans 16 amino acids. With 2 bases clipped from V and 1 base from J, the junction kept 3 bases outside the gene matches. The chain's CDR3 is CASSLIGTGSGNTLYF. The part of the CDR3 DNA that was read is TGTGCCAGCAGCTTAATCGGGACAGGGTCTGGAAATACG.

This clone was picked up a small number of times. Gene names are mouse gene names. The CDR3 end lies 4 residues beyond the end of the read and is filled in from the germline J gene. V usage is TRBV1 and J usage is TRBJ2-4; TRBD1 matches at 8 bases. Unmatched junction bases numbered 8, after V lost 3 bases and J lost 0 bases. Germline V gene sequence: CDR1 NSQYPW, CDR2 LRSPGD (reference sequence). The CDR3 covers 17 residues. The CDR3 loop reads CTCSAPGQGGSQNTLYF. The CDR3 bases that were read are TGCACCTGCAGTGCGCCCGGACAGGGCGGGAGTCAAAAC.

This clone was found many times. Genes and germline come from the mouse. The CDR3 protein is CASSDRLGNYAEQFF. The part of the CDR3 DNA that was read is TGTGCCAGCAGTGACCGACTGGGGAACTATGCT. The rearrangement links TRBV13-1 to TRBJ2-1; TRBD2 matches 8 bases. The CDR3 end is not reached by the read, which stops 4 residues before it; the germline J gene fills it in. CDR3 length: 15 residues. V lost 2 bases, J lost 1 base, and 2 bases stayed unmatched. Germline-derived CDR1 and CDR2 are NSHNY and SYGAGN.

Of note for this clone: Gene labels here are mouse ones. Read sequence stops 4 residues before the CDR3 end, and the germline J gene provides the missing end. The J gene is TRBJ1-1, the V gene TRBV16; 8 bases line up with TRBD1. Germline V CDR1 and CDR2: SGHSA, FRNQAP. This CDR3 has 14 amino acids. CDR3 sequence reads: CASSLETGGGEVFF. The sequenced CDR3 bases are TGTGCAAGCAGCTTAGAAACAGGGGGAGGA.

This clone was recorded at least ten times. Gene names are the mouse ones. The read stops 4 residues short of the end of the CDR3; the missing end is completed from the germline J gene. The V and J genes are TRBV17 and TRBJ2-5, with D possibly being TRBD1 (6 bases). Trimming left V 0 bases short and J 3 bases short, with 10 bases between. Germline V gives CDR1 MNHDT, CDR2 YYDKIL. This CDR3 spans 15 amino acids. The CDR3 loop is CASSRDQGLQDTQYF. The CDR3 DNA, read in part, is TGTGCTAGCAGTAGAGATCAGGGGTTACAAGAC. Filled out from reference TRBV17 and TRBJ2-5, the complete variable domain reads DTTVKQNPRYKLARVGKPVNLICSQTMNHDTMYWYQKKPNQAPKLLLFYYDKILNREADTFEKFQSSRPNNSFCSLYIGSAGLEYSAMYLCASSRDQGLQDTQYFGPGTRLLVL.

This clone was counted only a few times. The listed genes are named as in mouse. The read ends 4 residues early relative to the CDR3; the germline J gene fills the gap. The rearrangement uses TRBV5 and TRBJ2-3, with 7 positions matching TRBD2. V was clipped by 0 bases and J by 0 bases; unmatched bases: 6. CDR1 and CDR2 from the germline V gene are LGHNA and YNLKQL (reference sequence). The CDR3 spans 17 residues. The sequenced part of the CDR3 DNA is TGTGCCAGCAGCCAAGATCGGGGGGGTGCCAGTGCAGAA. Encoded protein: CASSQDRGGASAE. Given in full, the CDR3 is CASSQDRGGASAETLYF.

For this clone: Gene and germline names: mouse. The DNA ends 4 residues before the CDR3 does, and the rest of the CDR3 is filled in from the germline J gene. The rearrangement uses TRBV29 and TRBJ2-3; possibly TRBD1 for D (6 bases). CDR3 length: 17 amino acids. Germline CDR1 reads MSHET; CDR2 reads SYDVDS. Trimming removed 2 bases at V and 0 bases at J, with 15 bases between. CDR3 region: CASSLETGETSAETLYF. The sequenced part of the CDR3 DNA is TGTGCTAGCAGTTTAGAGACAGGAGAAACTAGTGCAGAA.